This T cell receptor (beta chain) was identified in a study of T-cell memory formation after mild COVID-19. Study-level information: TCR clustering was largely donor specific. The study, taken as a whole, reports: There was a balanced CD4/CD8 profile in clones contracting day 15 to 85, and later expanders leaned CD4+.

It was 5'RACE with constant-segment primers that produced the TCR alpha and TCR beta cDNA libraries, which carried sample barcodes and UMIs. TCRdb passed the 5' RACE reads through MiXCR, listing each CDR3 protein once. The data contain around 47,000 distinct CDR3 sequences, roughly 9.8% of them singletons. A note on this clonotype: The antigen is undetermined.

Sequencing was performed on PBMCs or a T cell subset sorted from them (not recorded which). The receptor was derived from an adult woman who had mild COVID-19 (a few samples of this study predate the infection). Cell type and time point are not known.

CDR3 region: CASSRRRGSGSYEQYF. CDR3 coding DNA: TGTGCCAGCAGTCGCAGGCGGGGGAGCGGCTCCTACGAGCAGTACTTC. The rearrangement uses TRBV14 and TRBJ2-7; 7 bases agree with TRBD2. The V and J ends lost 6 bases and 0 bases, in that order; junction bases with no gene match: 11. Germline assignment: CDR1 SGHDN and CDR2 FVKESK. The CDR3 is 16 amino acids.